The sequence of this TCR beta chain was determined in a study of monozygotic twins with inflammatory bowel disease. UMIs that included a 6-nucleotide sample barcode were added by template switching, which took place during cDNA synthesis. TCRdb reanalyzed the 5' RACE reads, giving one entry per CDR3 protein sequence and no DNA. The sample totals around 370,000 distinct CDR3 sequences. Germline CDR1 and CDR2: SEHNR and FQNEAQ (reference sequence). There are 16 residues in the CDR3. Whole-blood RNA isolation (total RNA) proceeded without T cell sorting. The sequenced sample consisted of blood. This rearrangement joins TRBV7-9 to TRBJ2-2; TCRdb outputs TRBD2, but without DNA this stays unchecked. The source is a human donor with ulcerative colitis or Crohn's disease, or a healthy co-twin of an affected twin (not recorded which). The CDR3: CASSPWRVVNTGELFF.